These 20 T cell receptor beta chains were all obtained from the same sample, sequenced in a study of shared T cell receptors in the human thymus. Profiling relied on immunoSEQ multiplex PCR, and the TCRdb table lists in-frame clones only, not all of them. The table includes approximately 730,000 clones, around 85% detected once. The sample was also linked to a second study, of human thymus T cells.

Sequenced: thymocytes. The source is a girl in the first two years of life with a congenital heart defect.

The chain is built from TRBV30 and TRBJ1-1; D may be TRBD1 (5 bases). This CDR3 region has 14 residues. Germline V gene data show CDR1 as GTSNPN and CDR2 as SVGIG (reference sequence). V gave up 4 bases and J gave up 3 bases, with 15 bases separating them. The CDR3 sequence is CAWTFGGMDTEAFF. CDR3 DNA sequence: TGTGCCTGGACGTTTGGGGGGATGGACACTGAAGCTTTCTTT. The complete variable domain, with remaining parts taken from reference TRBV30 and TRBJ1-1, reads SQTIHQWPATLVQPVGSPLSLECTVEGTSNPNLYWYRQAAGRGLQLLFYSVGIGQISSEVPQNLSASRPQDRQFILSSKKLLLSDSGFYLCAWTFGGMDTEAFFGQGTRLTVV.

The table lists this clone with a few counts. The J gene is TRBJ1-3, the V gene TRBV15; 8 bases fit TRBD1. The CDR3 contains 17 residues. Trimming took 1 base from V and 6 from J; bases not matched to a gene: 11. Germline V gene data show CDR1 as LNHNV and CDR2 as YYDKDF (reference sequence). The DNA of the CDR3 is TGTGCCACCAGCAGAGCCTTTTACAGGGGGAAGGAAAACACCATATATTTT. Residues: CATSRAFYRGKENTIYF.

The chain employs TRBV4-1 and TRBJ1-5; 8 bases are a match to TRBD1. V was clipped by 1 base and J by 3 bases; unmatched bases: 5. Germline V gives CDR1 MGHRA, CDR2 YSYEKL. The length of the CDR3 is 16 residues. CDR3 sequence: CASSQGQGANNQPQHF. The CDR3, as DNA: TGCGCCAGCAGCCAAGGTCAGGGGGCGAACAATCAGCCCCAGCATTTT.

The V and J genes are TRBV5-6 and TRBJ1-1, with D perhaps TRBD1 (6 bases). The germline V and J ends were trimmed by 4 bases and 14 bases, with 15 bases remaining between them. Germline CDR1 SGHDT, CDR2 YYEEEE. This CDR3 region has 11 residues. The CDR3 nucleotides are TGTGCCAGCAGCGTGGACAGTATGTCATTCTTT. This translates into CASSVDSMSFF.

This clone was seen only a few times. J is TRBJ2-3 and V is TRBV5-4, with 8 bases that match TRBD1. CDR3 length: 16 residues. The ends lost 4 bases at V and 3 bases at J; junction bases unmatched: 10. Germline-derived CDR1 and CDR2 are SGHNT and YYREEE (reference sequence). The CDR3 loop reads CASSPLETGVTDTQYF. For the CDR3, the DNA is TGTGCCAGCAGCCCCCTAGAGACAGGGGTAACAGATACGCAGTATTTT.

V and J are TRBV19 and TRBJ1-3, with D possibly TRBD1 on 5 matching bases. CDR3 length: 13 residues. Germline V gene data show CDR1 as LNHDA and CDR2 as SQIVND (reference sequence). The V end lost 4 bases, the J end lost 8 bases, and 12 bases lay between the germline ends. CDR3 sequence reads: CASSNRLGHTIYF. The CDR3 coding sequence is TGTGCCAGTAGTAACAGGCTCGGTCACACCATATATTTT.

The gene calls are TRBV14 and TRBJ2-1; D is possibly TRBD1 (6 bases). The CDR3 totals 16 residues. Trimming pared 0 bases from V and 8 bases from J, leaving 17 bases between. Germline CDR1 SGHDN, CDR2 FVKESK. The chain's CDR3 is CASSQDVGTRPYEQFF. CDR3 DNA sequence: TGTGCCAGCAGCCAAGACGTAGGGACAAGACCTTATGAGCAGTTCTTC. Together with reference TRBV14 and TRBJ2-1, the CDR3 gives the full variable domain: EAGVTQFPSHSVIEKGQTVTLRCDPISGHDNLYWYRRVMGKEIKFLLHFVKESKQDESGMPNNRFLAERTGGTYSTLKVQPAELEDSGVYFCASSQDVGTRPYEQFFGPGTRLTVL.

This chain connects TRBV27 to TRBJ1-1, with 10 bases aligning to TRBD1. The CDR3 totals 19 residues. Trimming at V came to 2 bases and at J to 1 base, leaving 13 bases not matched to a gene. Germline loops: CDR1 MNHEY, CDR2 SMNVEV (reference sequence). In DNA form, the CDR3 reads TGTGCCAGCAGTTTAAATTCTGTGGGTGGGACAGGGGCGAACACTGAAGCTTTCTTT. Its protein product is CASSLNSVGGTGANTEAFF.

The chain uses TRBV10-2 and TRBJ2-3; 13 nucleotides align to TRBD2. The CDR3 spans 14 residues. Trimming cost V 10 bases and J 8 bases; bases outside gene matches: 9. Germline CDR1 reads WSHSY; CDR2 reads SAAADI. In nucleotides, the CDR3 is TGCGCCACACTAGCGGGGGGGCCTGTTGCTACGCAGTATTTT. Its translation: CATLAGGPVATQYF.

This clone was recorded once. The chain has TRBV19 and TRBJ1-1; 8 bases are shared with TRBD1. This CDR3 has 14 amino acids. V shed 5 bases and J 3 bases; nucleotides not matched to a gene: 5. Germline values: CDR1 LNHDA, CDR2 SQIVND (reference sequence). CDR3 residues: CASSVHRGDTEAFF. CDR3 bases: TGTGCCAGTAGTGTCCACAGGGGGGACACTGAAGCTTTCTTT.

The genes are TRBV19 and TRBJ1-5; D is unresolved. Germline V gene sequence: CDR1 LNHDA, CDR2 SQIVND (reference sequence). V dropped 5 bases and J dropped 5 bases, with 16 bases sitting between them. This CDR3 is built from 15 residues. The CDR3, as DNA: TGTGCCAGTAGTCTCCGGGCCGCGGGTTATCAGCCCCAGCATTTT. Its protein product is CASSLRAAGYQPQHF.

This clone showed up just once. The chain carries TRBV14 and TRBJ2-3; weak D call: TRBD2 (6 bases). The CDR3 totals 15 residues. V dropped 3 bases and J dropped 4 bases, with 14 bases sitting between them. Germline lookup yields CDR1 SGHDN and CDR2 FVKESK. CDR3 region: CASSQRTSCADTQYF. The CDR3 nucleotides read TGTGCCAGCAGCCAGCGCACTAGCTGCGCAGATACGCAGTATTTT.

The chain links TRBV5-1 to TRBJ2-5, with TRBD2 matching 15 bases. The germline CDR1 and CDR2 sequences are SGHRS and YFSETQ. The junction had 9 bases not matched to a gene; V was cut back by 4 bases and J by 5 bases. The CDR3 runs to 17 residues. The DNA for the CDR3 is TGCGCCAGCAGCCCCGGACTAGCGGGGGGGCCTTCGGAGACCCAGTACTTC. This encodes CASSPGLAGGPSETQYF.

This chain joins TRBV4-3 and TRBJ2-3; D may be TRBD2 (6 bases). Trimming stripped 0 bases from V and 6 bases from J, with 16 bases between. The CDR3 contains 16 residues. The V gene's germline CDR1 is LGHNA and CDR2 YSLEER. The CDR3 DNA reads TGCGCCAGCAGCCAAGATTACGGGGGAGGTAAGGATACGCAGTATTTT. Protein sequence: CASSQDYGGGKDTQYF.

This clone appeared once. The chain recombines TRBV27 with TRBJ2-1, with 10 bases fitting TRBD2. V lost 6 bases, J lost 13 bases, and 21 bases stayed unmatched. The CDR3 sequence is 17 residues long. Germline-derived CDR1 and CDR2 are MNHEY and SMNVEV (reference sequence). DNA for the CDR3: TGTGCCAGCAGACCTCCATTCAGCGGGGGGGCAAGTAGGGATCAGTTCTTC. It is translated as CASRPPFSGGASRDQFF.

The V call is TRBV27, the J call TRBJ1-2, with 8 bases matching TRBD1. The germline V gene has CDR1 MNHEY and CDR2 SMNVEV (reference sequence). The junction had 3 bases not matched to a gene; V was cut back by 5 bases and J by 4 bases. This CDR3 region has 13 residues. DNA for the CDR3: TGTGCCAGCAGTCCTGGACAGGGCTATGGCTACACCTTC. Translating it yields CASSPGQGYGYTF.

V and J are TRBV5-1 and TRBJ2-7, with D maybe TRBD2 (6 bases). The CDR3 runs to 14 residues. The V end lost 6 bases, the J end lost 4 bases, and 17 bases lay between the germline ends. Germline lookup yields CDR1 SGHRS and CDR2 YFSETQ. CDR3 bases: TGCGCCAGCATCAAGCTGGGAGGAGGTTACGAGCAGTACTTC. This sequence encodes CASIKLGGGYEQYF.

The rearrangement links TRBV19 to TRBJ1-2, with a weak D call TRBD1 (5 bases). The V and J ends lost 1 base and 4 bases respectively, with 19 bases between them. CDR1 is LNHDA, CDR2 SQIVND, per germline (reference sequence). This CDR3 is 17 amino acids long. CDR3 sequence: CASSIGGGQRLGYGYTF. For the CDR3, the DNA is TGTGCCAGTAGTATAGGGGGCGGTCAGCGCCTCGGCTATGGCTACACCTTC.

V gene TRBV2 combines with J gene TRBJ2-4; 8 bases map to TRBD2. The CDR3 spans 14 residues. Trimming cost V 8 bases and J 0 bases; bases outside gene matches: 3. The V gene's germline CDR1 is SNHLY and CDR2 FYNNEI. CDR3 DNA: TGTGCCAGCGGAGCGGGGGCAGCCAAAAACATTCAGTACTTC. It codes for CASGAGAAKNIQYF.

The chain is built from TRBV6-5 and TRBJ1-6; D unresolved. Per the germline V gene, CDR1 is MNHEY and CDR2 is SVGAGI. Deletions cut 0 bases from V and 10 bases from J, with 7 bases between. The CDR3 has 13 residues. The CDR3 protein is CASSYSSKSPLHF. CDR3 nucleotides: TGTGCCAGCAGTTACTCGAGTAAATCACCCCTCCACTTT.